Below are 2 T cell receptor beta chains sequenced from a single sample in a study of technical replicates of blood from a few donors (TCRdb year 2017). The protocol used for the library was the immunoSEQ multiplex PCR assay. What TCRdb holds here is the immuneACCESS table cut down to in-frame rearrangements. Part of the clones is not present; checked against another copy, under half of the missing clones reflect an unresolved V gene, and the others are unexplained. In this sample the table shows about 80,000 clones, around 90% of which occur a single time. The top ten hold 0.3% to 0.5% of the sample. The sample consisted of T cells isolated from PBMCs. The source is a human donor in good health.

The J gene is TRBJ2-1, the V gene TRBV30; TRBD1 aligns across 10 bases. J gave up 1 base and V 3 bases, and 12 bases lay outside the gene matches. From germline, CDR1 is GTSNPN and CDR2 SVGIG (reference sequence). CDR3 size: 18 residues. The CDR3: CAWSRRGQGMRSYNEQFF. The CDR3 region has the DNA TGTGCCTGGAGCAGGAGGGGACAGGGGATGAGGTCCTACAATGAGCAGTTCTTC. Variable domain in full (rest from reference TRBV30 and TRBJ2-1): SQTIHQWPATLVQPVGSPLSLECTVEGTSNPNLYWYRQAAGRGLQLLFYSVGIGQISSEVPQNLSASRPQDRQFILSSKKLLLSDSGFYLCAWSRRGQGMRSYNEQFFGPGTRLTVL.

V is TRBV19 and J is TRBJ2-2; 7 nucleotides agree with TRBD2. V shed 5 bases, J shed 2 bases, and the junction held 2 bases outside the gene matches. Germline V gene sequence: CDR1 LNHDA, CDR2 SQIVND (reference sequence). There are 14 residues in the CDR3. The CDR3 nucleotides are TGTGCCAGTAGTCTGGGACTAAACACCGGGGAGCTGTTTTTT. Its translation is CASSLGLNTGELFF.